The rows below give T cell receptor beta chains drawn from one sample of a study of T-cell reconstitution after alpha-beta-depleted transplantation in children. TCRdb recomputed calls from the PCR reads with MiXCR, one row per CDR3 protein. The table shows 600,000 to 700,000 distinct CDR3 sequences, with around 13% occurring only once. Sequencing used PBMCs, obtained before TCRalphabeta/CD19-depleted stem cell transplant. These receptors originate from a girl aged 2 to 9 with congenital amegakaryocytic thrombocytopenia, due to receive a stem cell transplant. Both conserved end residues are part of each CDR3. A D gene is named only where the DNA matches it firmly. The size field is filled for only some rows; it gives once, few, many or a size class.

>-|TRBJ1-2|TRBV5-5|TRBD1
CASSLFQGVYGYTF
TGTGCCAGCAGCTTGTTTCAGGGGGTCTATGGCTACACCTTC
>few|TRBJ2-7|TRBV7-6|-
CASRPIGRYEQYF
TGTGCCAGCAGACCGATCGGTCGGTACGAGCAGTACTTC
>few|TRBJ2-2|TRBV7-6|-
CASSQDVAGELFF
TGTGCCAGCAGCCAGGATGTAGCCGGGGAGCTGTTTTTT
>many|TRBJ1-1|TRBV5-6|-
CASSLVRERAFF
TGTGCCAGCAGCTTGGTCCGTGAGAGAGCTTTCTTT
>many|TRBJ2-3|TRBV7-2|-
CASSLDFLTDTQYF
TGTGCCAGCAGCTTAGATTTCCTCACAGATACGCAGTATTTT
>-|TRBJ2-6|TRBV20-1|-
CSARTQISYSGANVLTF
TGCAGTGCTAGAACACAGATAAGCTACTCTGGGGCCAACGTCCTGACTTTC
>many|TRBJ2-1|TRBV29-1|-
CSVGGNPYNEQFF
TGCAGCGTTGGGGGTAACCCCTACAATGAGCAGTTCTTC
>-|TRBJ1-1|TRBV5-1|-
CASSLTGSGGLNTEAFF
TGCGCCAGCAGCTTGACGGGGTCGGGGGGCTTGAACACTGAAGCTTTCTTT
>many|TRBJ2-7|TRBV5-1|-
CASSLYGGTYEQYF
TGCGCCAGCAGCTTGTATGGCGGTACCTACGAGCAGTACTTC
>-|TRBJ2-2|TRBV5-1|TRBD2
CASSLEVWSGSYGELFF
TGCGCCAGCAGCTTGGAGGTATGGAGCGGGAGCTACGGGGAGCTGTTTTTT
>few|TRBJ2-5|TRBV5-1|TRBD2
CASSIQRDRQETQYF
TGCGCCAGCAGCATTCAGCGGGATCGGCAAGAGACCCAGTACTTC
>-|TRBJ2-5|TRBV5-1|TRBD2
CASSTRTSGAGHQTQYF
TGCGCCAGCAGCACCAGGACTAGCGGGGCCGGGCATCAGACCCAGTACTTC
>-|TRBJ2-7|TRBV7-9|-
CASTRTVSSYEQYF
TGTGCCAGCACCAGGACGGTGAGCTCCTACGAGCAGTACTTC
>few|TRBJ2-3|TRBV28|-
CASRPARGRAGGYTDTQYF
TGTGCCAGCAGACCCGCTCGAGGGAGAGCCGGAGGATACACAGATACGCAGTATTTT
>few|TRBJ2-2|TRBV10-2|-
CASMEEANTGELFF
TGCGCCAGCATGGAGGAGGCGAACACCGGGGAGCTGTTTTTT
>few|TRBJ2-1|TRBV30|TRBD2
CAWSVGASGSVDEQFF
TGTGCCTGGAGTGTAGGGGCCAGCGGGAGTGTCGATGAGCAGTTCTTC
>few|TRBJ2-3|TRBV29-1|TRBD1
CSVRQGFTDTQYF
TGCAGCGTTCGACAGGGGTTCACAGATACGCAGTATTTT
>many|TRBJ2-7|TRBV15|-
CATQDRSSYEQYF
TGTGCCACCCAAGACAGGTCTTCCTACGAGCAGTACTTC
>many|TRBJ2-5|TRBV11-2|-
CASSLVRMSGETQYF
TGTGCCAGCAGCTTAGTTCGTATGAGCGGGGAGACCCAGTACTTC
>many|TRBJ2-1|TRBV9|-
CASQRGLAETNEQFF
TGTGCCAGCCAGAGAGGGTTAGCAGAAACGAATGAGCAGTTCTTC
>-|TRBJ2-6|TRBV6-1|TRBD1
CAGCTGDLSGANVLTF
TGTGCCGGATGTACAGGGGACCTCTCTGGGGCCAACGTCCTGACTTTC
>-|TRBJ2-5|TRBV7-2|TRBD1
CASSLVGQGVTQYF
TGTGCCAGCAGCTTAGTGGGACAGGGTGTTACCCAGTACTTC
>many|TRBJ2-1|TRBV28|-
CASSSHSRDTNEQFF
TGTGCCAGCAGTTCACATTCACGGGACACAAATGAGCAGTTCTTC
>few|TRBJ2-5|TRBV25-1|-
CASSEFVGRYQETQYF
TGTGCCAGCAGTGAATTCGTTGGGAGGTACCAAGAGACCCAGTACTTC
>many|TRBJ2-2|TRBV29-1|TRBD2
CSGGGARSGELFF
TGCAGCGGCGGGGGGGCCAGATCCGGGGAGCTGTTTTTT
>few|TRBJ1-1|TRBV11-2|-
CASSLQAPEAFF
TGTGCCAGCAGCTTACAGGCCCCTGAAGCTTTCTTT
>-|TRBJ1-2|TRBV27|TRBD1
CASSQDRVDSLLNGDTF
TGTGCCAGCAGTCAAGACAGGGTGGACTCCCTACTGAATGGCGACACCTTC
>few|TRBJ2-3|TRBV6-6|TRBD2
CASRGGSWDTQYF
TGTGCCAGCAGGGGCGGGAGCTGGGATACGCAGTATTTT
>many|TRBJ1-1|TRBV12-3/TRBV12-4|-
CASSEPGRDTEAFF
TGTGCCAGCAGTGAACCGGGGCGAGACACTGAAGCTTTCTTT
>many|TRBJ2-7|TRBV20-1|-
CSARDYFTGGTKEQYF
TGCAGTGCTAGAGATTATTTCACAGGGGGGACTAAGGAGCAGTACTTC
>few|TRBJ2-3|TRBV28|-
CASSAGEGPTDTQYF
TGTGCCAGCAGTGCCGGAGAGGGCCCCACAGATACGCAGTATTTT
>few|TRBJ2-1|TRBV11-3|TRBD1
CASSGQGFYEQFF
TGTGCCAGCTCGGGACAGGGATTTTACGAGCAGTTCTTC
>many|TRBJ2-7|TRBV19|-
CASSPFGSSDEQYF
TGTGCCAGTAGTCCCTTCGGGAGCTCTGACGAGCAGTACTTC
>many|TRBJ2-5|TRBV5-1|-
CASSLGLGHKETQYF
TGCGCCAGCAGCTTGGGACTGGGACATAAAGAGACCCAGTACTTC
>many|TRBJ2-3|TRBV20-1|-
CSAREDVTDTQYF
TGCAGTGCTAGAGAGGATGTGACAGATACGCAGTATTTT
>-|TRBJ2-3|TRBV4-1|TRBD2
CATSHGLAGPDTQYF
TGCGCCACCAGCCATGGACTAGCGGGTCCAGATACGCAGTATTTT
>many|TRBJ1-6|TRBV12-3/TRBV12-4|TRBD1
CASSAQRGHGSPLHF
TGTGCCAGCAGCGCGCAAAGGGGGCATGGTTCACCCCTCCACTTT
>many|TRBJ2-1|TRBV20-1|-
CSARVRGSSYNEQFF
TGCAGTGCTAGAGTGAGGGGTAGCTCCTACAATGAGCAGTTCTTC
>few|TRBJ2-7|TRBV7-8|TRBD1
CASAPGQGALYEQYF
TGTGCCAGCGCCCCAGGACAGGGGGCCCTCTACGAGCAGTACTTC
>few|TRBJ2-3|TRBV11-3|-
CASSKGYGNTDTQYF
TGTGCCAGCAGCAAGGGTTATGGGAACACAGATACGCAGTATTTT
>many|TRBJ1-5|TRBV4-1|-
CASSQDRGSGSQPQHF
TGCGCCAGCAGCCAAGATAGGGGGTCAGGGAGTCAGCCCCAGCATTTT